The sequence of this T cell receptor (beta chain) was determined in a study of radiotherapy plus CTLA-4 blockade in lung cancer. This CDR3 spans 14 amino acids. Germline values: CDR1 SNHLY, CDR2 FYNNEI. V shed 4 bases, J shed 10 bases, and the junction held 5 bases outside the gene matches. This table comes from immunoSEQ multiplex PCR, and its TCRdb copy is limited to in-frame clones, with some not included. This sample yields roughly 100,000 clones, of which 80% to 85% are seen a single time; roughly 3.5% belongs to the top ten. The V gene is TRBV2, the J gene TRBJ2-1; 12 bases fit TRBD2. The TCR was taken from a human donor with non-small cell lung cancer who had a partial response to radiotherapy plus ipilimumab. The sample here was peripheral blood, taken from a patient treated with radiotherapy plus ipilimumab. The CDR3 loop is CASSGASGRGEQFF. As DNA, the CDR3 is TGTGCCAGCAGTGGGGCTAGCGGGAGGGGAGAGCAGTTCTTC.